The 12 T cell receptor beta chains below all came from one sample that was sequenced in a study of tissue T cells after allogeneic stem cell transplantation. Time point given: mouse harvest day 7 after allogeneic transplant. Each mouse received 10^7 T-cell-depleted marrow cells plus 10^6 splenic CD5+ T cells by tail vein. The assay was immunoSEQ multiplex PCR, and TCRdb's table has in-frame clones only and misses some. The profile covers fewer than 5,500 clones, with about 60% appearing a single time and 25% to 30% taken by the ten largest. Sequenced input: spleen. The receptor set was obtained from a female BALB/c mouse given C57BL/6 T cells with graft-versus-host disease after an allogeneic hematopoietic cell transplant.

Regarding this clone: Gene and germline names: mouse. The read ends 1 residue shy of where the CDR3 ends; the end is completed using the germline J gene. V and J are TRBV15 and TRBJ2-2; 8 bases line up with TRBD1. J gave up 3 bases and V 7 bases, and 4 bases lay outside the gene matches. The germline CDR1 and CDR2 sequences are SGHND and FRSKSL. The CDR3 totals 14 residues. CDR3 protein: CASTPTGDTGQLYF. The CDR3 bases that were read are TGTGCCAGCACCCCGACAGGGGACACCGGGCAGCTCTAC.

As for this clone: Genes here carry mouse names. CDR3 bases read: TGTGCCTGGAGTCTAGACAGGGGCCCGAGCTCCTATGAACAGTAC. This codes for CAWSLDRGPSSYEQY. The complete CDR3 reads CAWSLDRGPSSYEQYF. The genes are TRBV31 and TRBJ2-7, with 8 bases lining up with TRBD1. The read ends 1 residue before the CDR3 terminus; that terminus is restored from the germline J gene. Looked up from germline, CDR1 is GKSSPN and CDR2 is SITVG. V dropped 0 bases and J dropped 0; count of bases not matched to a gene: 7. The CDR3 totals 16 residues.

Details on this clone: The listed genes are named as in mouse. The CDR3 end falls 1 residue outside the read, so it is completed with the germline J gene. The chain carries TRBV13-2 and TRBJ2-4; 8 positions agree with TRBD1. The germline CDR1 and CDR2 sequences are NNHNN and SYGAGS (reference sequence). The CDR3 spans 15 residues. The junction had 6 bases not matched to a gene; V was cut back by 0 bases and J by 6 bases. CDR3: CASGDAQGAWNTLYF. The covered CDR3 bases are TGTGCCAGCGGTGATGCTCAGGGGGCATGGAACACCTTGTAC.

This clone was counted only a few times. All gene names here are mouse names. The read ends 1 residue early relative to the CDR3; the germline J gene fills the gap. The gene calls are TRBV13-3 and TRBJ1-2; 10 nucleotides match TRBD1. With 9 bases clipped from V and 3 bases from J, the junction kept 2 bases outside the gene matches. Germline V gene sequence: CDR1 NNHDY, CDR2 SYVADS. The CDR3 is 12 amino acids. CDR3 DNA, as far as it was read: TGTGCCACCGGGACAGGGGACTCCGACTACACC. Translating it yields CATGTGDSDYT. The complete CDR3 sequence is CATGTGDSDYTF.

This clone was counted a few times. Gene names and germline refer to mouse. The read is 1 residue too short to cover the CDR3 end, so that end is filled in from the germline J gene. This chain connects TRBV26 to TRBJ2-7; 7 positions match TRBD1. V was pared by 0 bases and J by 0 bases, with 2 bases of the junction left unmatched. The V gene's germline CDR1 is KGHPV and CDR2 FQNQEV (reference sequence). The CDR3 covers 15 residues. Partial CDR3 DNA: TGTGCCAGCAGTCTGTCCAGGGGGAGCTCCTATGAACAGTAC. This codes for CASSLSRGSSYEQY. The CDR3 in full is CASSLSRGSSYEQYF.

Worth noting for this clone: Mouse germline and gene names are used. The read terminates 1 residue ahead of where the CDR3 ends, so the germline J gene completes it. The rearrangement uses TRBV16 and TRBJ2-5, with TRBD2 as a possible D gene (6 bases). The V end lost 1 base, the J end lost 2 bases, and 7 bases lay between the germline ends. Germline CDR1 is SGHSA and CDR2 is FRNQAP. This CDR3 has 14 amino acids. The CDR3 region is CASSLGGLQDTQYF. The covered CDR3 bases are TGTGCAAGCAGCTTAGGGGGACTCCAAGACACCCAGTAC.

Turning to this clone: All gene names here are mouse names. Read data end 1 residue before the CDR3 end; the end is taken from the germline J gene. V usage is TRBV3 and J usage is TRBJ1-4; D is undetermined. CDR1 is SNHLY, CDR2 FYNGKV, per germline (reference sequence). The CDR3 runs 14 residues. V shed 2 bases and J shed 0 bases, with 4 bases lying between them. The CDR3 protein is CASSLTISNERLFF. Partial CDR3 DNA: TGTGCCAGCAGCTTAACAATTTCCAACGAAAGATTATTT.

Notes on this clone: The listed genes are named as in mouse. The read stops 1 residue short of the end of the CDR3; the missing end is completed from the germline J gene. The V gene is TRBV29, the J gene TRBJ2-3; no clear D. CDR3 length equals 12 residues. From germline, CDR1 is MSHET and CDR2 SYDVDS. Trimming stripped 7 bases from V and 0 bases from J, with 5 bases between. The CDR3 spells CASKDSAETLYF. The CDR3 bases that were read are TGTGCTAGCAAGGACAGTGCAGAAACGCTGTAT.

In the case of this clone: Gene names and germline match the mouse. The read gets to within 1 residue of the CDR3 end, and the germline J gene fills in the rest. The chain carries TRBV13-2 and TRBJ2-7, with D perhaps TRBD1 or TRBD2 (5 bases each). Germline V lookup: CDR1 NNHNN, CDR2 SYGAGS (reference sequence). V was trimmed by 0 bases and J by 6 bases, leaving 7 bases between them. CDR3 length: 12 amino acids. The DNA read from the CDR3 is TGTGCCAGCGGTGATGGGGGGTTTGAACAGTAC. This sequence encodes CASGDGGFEQY. The complete CDR3 sequence is CASGDGGFEQYF.

Points on this clone: The listed genes are named as in mouse. The CDR3 is cut off 1 residue early in the read; its end comes from the germline J gene. The chain joins TRBV3 to TRBJ2-4; D remains unclear. CDR1 is SNHLY and CDR2 is FYNGKV in the germline V gene (reference sequence). V was shortened by 4 bases and J by 0 bases, with 8 bases between the two germline ends. The CDR3 contains 14 residues. CDR3 residues: CASSSTSSQNTLYF. The sequenced CDR3 bases are TGTGCCAGCAGCTCGACTTCTAGTCAAAACACCTTGTAC.

By sample share, this clone is large. Gene names denote mouse genes. The sequence runs out 1 residue before the end of the CDR3; the remainder is reconstructed from the germline J gene. The rearrangement joins TRBV12-1 to TRBJ2-5; 8 nucleotides agree with TRBD2. CDR1 and CDR2 (germline): SGHSN, HYEKVE. The CDR3 length is 15 residues. The V gene end was trimmed by 0 bases and the J gene end by 1 base; junction bases not matched to a gene: 2. CDR3 DNA, as far as it was read: TGTGCCAGCTCTCTCGGGGGGGGCCACCAAGACACCCAGTAC. Amino acid sequence: CASSLGGGHQDTQY. The full CDR3 protein reads CASSLGGGHQDTQYF.

This clone was found a few times. Mouse names are used for the genes. The read terminates 1 residue ahead of where the CDR3 ends, so the germline J gene completes it. V is TRBV13-2 and J is TRBJ2-2, with 7 bases fitting TRBD1. After removal of 6 bases from V and 1 base from J, the junction contained 3 bases not matched to a gene. The CDR3 totals 14 residues. The germline CDR1 and CDR2 sequences are NNHNN and SYGAGS (reference sequence). Partial CDR3 DNA: TGTGCCAGCGCCCGGGACAGAAACACCGGGCAGCTCTAC. Its protein product is CASARDRNTGQLY. The CDR3 as a whole reads CASARDRNTGQLYF.